The rows below give T cell receptor beta chains drawn from one sample of a study of CD8+ T cells in alopecia areata. The method was immunoSEQ multiplex PCR; TCRdb's version includes in-frame clones alone and lacks a portion of them. This sample carries roughly 230,000 clones, roughly 40% of them seen once, and the ten largest clones take about 2.6%. The material sequenced was CD4+ T cells sorted from blood, taken at roughly week 36, from a patient treated with tofacitinib. The receptors shown here come from a human donor with alopecia areata. Each CDR3 is given with its conserved first and last residue. D genes are given only for firm matches. Clone sizes are given selectively: once, few, many, or a class where the clone is expanded.

v_call: TRBV5-4
d_call: .
j_call: TRBJ2-4
clone_size: .
cdr3_aa: CASSLGLAKNIQYF
cdr3_nt: TGTGCCAGCAGCTTGGGATTAGCCAAAAACATTCAGTACTTC

v_call: TRBV2
d_call: .
j_call: TRBJ2-7
clone_size: few
cdr3_aa: CASNSRGYFYEQYF
cdr3_nt: TGTGCCAGCAACTCGAGGGGCTACTTCTACGAGCAGTACTTC

v_call: TRBV30
d_call: .
j_call: TRBJ1-2
clone_size: .
cdr3_aa: CAWSVREGGYTF
cdr3_nt: TGTGCCTGGAGTGTACGGGAGGGTGGCTACACCTTC

v_call: TRBV5-1
d_call: TRBD1
j_call: TRBJ1-2
clone_size: few
cdr3_aa: CASRVTGGMEIYGYTF
cdr3_nt: TGCGCCAGCAGAGTGACAGGGGGCATGGAAATCTATGGCTACACCTTC

v_call: TRBV30
d_call: TRBD1
j_call: TRBJ2-5
clone_size: .
cdr3_aa: CAWMRTGGLETQYF
cdr3_nt: TGTGCCTGGATGCGGACAGGGGGCTTGGAGACCCAGTACTTC

v_call: TRBV7-6
d_call: .
j_call: TRBJ2-7
clone_size: .
cdr3_aa: CASSLAGATYEQYF
cdr3_nt: TGTGCCAGCAGCTTAGCGGGCGCAACCTACGAGCAGTACTTC

v_call: TRBV7-9
d_call: TRBD1
j_call: TRBJ2-2
clone_size: many
cdr3_aa: CASREDRAVRTGELFF
cdr3_nt: TGTGCCAGCAGGGAGGACAGGGCAGTAAGGACCGGGGAGCTGTTTTTT

v_call: TRBV14
d_call: .
j_call: TRBJ1-5
clone_size: few
cdr3_aa: CASSPQGSVEPQHF
cdr3_nt: TGTGCCAGCAGTCCTCAGGGGAGCGTAGAGCCCCAGCATTTT

v_call: TRBV29-1
d_call: .
j_call: TRBJ2-4
clone_size: .
cdr3_aa: CSVEAGLGIQYF
cdr3_nt: TGCAGCGTTGAGGCGGGGTTGGGGATTCAGTACTTC

v_call: TRBV7-9
d_call: TRBD1
j_call: TRBJ1-2
clone_size: .
cdr3_aa: CASSLGTGGYTF
cdr3_nt: TGTGCCAGCAGCTTAGGGACAGGCGGCTACACCTTC

v_call: TRBV5-6
d_call: TRBD1
j_call: TRBJ2-3
clone_size: .
cdr3_aa: CASSLRDRGGDTQYF
cdr3_nt: TGTGCCAGCAGCCTCCGGGACAGGGGCGGAGATACGCAGTATTTT

v_call: TRBV10-2
d_call: .
j_call: TRBJ2-7
clone_size: .
cdr3_aa: CATRAYRHQTYEQYF
cdr3_nt: TGCGCCACTCGCGCCTACAGACACCAAACCTACGAGCAGTACTTC

v_call: TRBV30
d_call: .
j_call: TRBJ1-5
clone_size: .
cdr3_aa: CAWSVGLLGSNQPQHF
cdr3_nt: TGTGCCTGGAGTGTCGGGTTGTTAGGATCCAATCAGCCCCAGCATTTT

v_call: TRBV6-1
d_call: TRBD1
j_call: TRBJ1-5
clone_size: .
cdr3_aa: CASSEGTGFSNQPQHF
cdr3_nt: TGTGCCAGCAGTGAAGGGACAGGGTTTAGCAATCAGCCCCAGCATTTT